The clone carrying this TCR beta chain was observed at least ten times. For TCRbeta, the library was prepared with unique molecular identifiers. TCRdb analysed the PCR reads with MiXCR anew, one entry per CDR3 protein. The sample includes about 480,000 distinct CDR3 sequences, roughly an eighth of them seen just once. With 0 bases clipped from V and 5 bases from J, the junction kept 1 base outside the gene matches. The CDR3 has 14 residues. The data originate from a study of T-cell reconstitution after alpha-beta-depleted transplantation in children. The chain recombines TRBV12-3 or TRBV12-4 with TRBJ2-5, with 9 bases fitting TRBD2. The sequences come from PBMCs from the stem cell graft donor, collected from the stem cell graft. The sequence was obtained from a human donor who donated a stem cell graft to a child with combined immunodeficiency. In nucleotides, the CDR3 is TGTGCCAGCAGTTTAGCGAGCGGGGGGGAGACCCAGTACTTC. Encoded protein: CASSLASGGETQYF.